The 24 T cell receptor beta chains reported below all come from one sample, sequenced in a study of shared clonotypes between healthy human individuals. Sequencing used immunoSEQ multiplex PCR; TCRdb keeps in-frame clones, though not all of them. The table has millions of clones, approximately 90% seen once. The sequenced sample was naive CD4+ T cells sorted from blood. Stated subset: CD45RA+ positively selected. The receptors here all came from a man younger than 35 in good health.

Worth noting for this clone: A read error may produce the germline difference seen at one junction end. The gene calls are TRBV25-1 and TRBJ2-1, with D possibly TRBD2 on 6 matching bases. The CDR3 spans 11 residues. Germline CDR1 and CDR2: MGHDK and SYGVNS. The CDR3 DNA reads as TGTGCCAGCAGTGGCGGAGGGGTTCAGGTCTTC. The encoded protein is CASSGGGVQVF.

The chain recombines TRBV28 with TRBJ1-1; maybe TRBD1 (5 bases). Trimming removed 7 bases from V and 5 bases from J, with 14 bases in between. From germline, CDR1 is MDHEN and CDR2 SYDVKM. This CDR3 is built from 13 residues. CDR3 DNA sequence: TGTGCCAGCAAGGAGGGGATGGGGACTGAAGCTTTCTTT. Protein: CASKEGMGTEAFF.

This chain links TRBV5-1 with TRBJ2-1; 8 bases map to TRBD1. The CDR3 contains 15 residues. The germline V gene has CDR1 SGHRS and CDR2 YFSETQ. V lost 1 base and J lost 8; bases outside the gene matches: 8. The CDR3 is CASSLPGQASDEQFF. DNA of the CDR3: TGCGCCAGCAGCTTGCCGGGACAGGCGAGCGATGAGCAGTTCTTC.

The chain carries TRBV27 and TRBJ2-1; D is possibly TRBD2 (6 bases). This CDR3 region has 16 residues. Germline loops: CDR1 MNHEY, CDR2 SMNVEV (reference sequence). Trimming cost V 0 bases and J 4 bases, with 13 bases left between them. The CDR3 nucleotides read TGTGCCAGCAGTTTATCCCTGACTAGTCTGTACAATGAGCAGTTCTTC. It is translated as CASSLSLTSLYNEQFF.

The chain combines TRBV7-6 with TRBJ1-1, with 8 bases identical to TRBD1. CDR1 and CDR2 (germline): SGHVS, FNYEAQ. J was trimmed by 6 bases and V by 5 bases; bases with no gene match: 8. The CDR3 is 14 amino acids. The CDR3 is CASSVGQGLAEAFF. DNA for the CDR3: TGTGCCAGCAGCGTCGGACAGGGCTTGGCTGAAGCTTTCTTT.

V and J are TRBV18 and TRBJ2-7, with 8 bases identical to TRBD2. The CDR3 runs 15 residues. Unmatched junction bases numbered 5, after V lost 1 base and J lost 3 bases. Germline V gives CDR1 KGHSH, CDR2 LQKENI. This CDR3 is CASSPLGTSSYEQYF. For the CDR3, the DNA is TGTGCCAGCTCACCACTTGGGACTAGTAGCTACGAGCAGTACTTC.

The chain recombines TRBV7-3 with TRBJ2-3; D possibly matches TRBD1 or TRBD2 (6 bases each). CDR1 is SGHTA, CDR2 FQGTGA, per germline. This CDR3 is 16 amino acids long. V lost 2 bases, J lost 10 bases, and 22 bases lay in between. Here the CDR3 DNA reads TGTGCCAGCAGCTTAGAAGGGGGGACCGGACCTTGGTCGCAGTATTTT. It translates to CASSLEGGTGPWSQYF.

This clone was seen only once. This chain joins TRBV19 and TRBJ2-1; 7 nucleotides match TRBD2. Germline V gene sequence: CDR1 LNHDA, CDR2 SQIVND (reference sequence). The junction had 6 bases not matched to a gene; V was cut back by 1 base and J by 6 bases. The CDR3 is made up of 15 amino acids. CDR3: CASSIGLAVINEQFF. The CDR3 region has the DNA TGTGCCAGTAGTATAGGGCTAGCGGTGATCAATGAGCAGTTCTTC.

The chain couples TRBV4-1 to TRBJ2-5, with 13 bases fitting TRBD2. J gave up 8 bases and V 5 bases, and 8 bases lay outside the gene matches. The CDR3 runs 15 residues. Germline-derived CDR1 and CDR2 are MGHRA and YSYEKL. The CDR3 loop reads CASSKGLAGINTQYF. The CDR3 nucleotides read TGCGCCAGCAGCAAGGGACTAGCGGGAATAAATACCCAGTACTTC.

As DNA, the CDR3 is TGTGCCAGCAGCGAGACTAGCGGGAGCGGCAGACTCAGCACCGGGGAGCTGTTTTTT. This sequence encodes CASSETSGSGRLSTGELFF. The gene calls are TRBV2 and TRBJ2-2, with 12 bases fitting TRBD2. Losses at the gene ends were 6 bases for V and 4 bases for J; bases not matched to a gene: 15. This CDR3 spans 19 amino acids. Germline V gene lookup returns CDR1 SNHLY and CDR2 FYNNEI. Variable domain in full (rest from reference TRBV2 and TRBJ2-2): EPEVTQTPSHQVTQMGQEVILRCVPISNHLYFYWYRQILGQKVEFLVSFYNNEISEKSEIFDDQFSVERPDGSNFTLKIRSTKLEDSAMYFCASSETSGSGRLSTGELFFGEGSRLTVL.

This chain links TRBV7-9 with TRBJ1-1; TRBD1 is a possible D gene (6 bases). CDR1 and CDR2 from the germline V gene are SEHNR and FQNEAQ (reference sequence). Trimming shortened V by 5 bases and J by 6 bases, and 10 bases separated the two germline ends. The CDR3 extends over 12 amino acids. This chain's CDR3 is CASSRGVPEAFF. DNA of the CDR3: TGTGCCAGCAGCAGGGGGGTACCTGAAGCTTTCTTT.

The rearrangement links TRBV18 to TRBJ1-1; D might be TRBD1 (5 bases). V was trimmed by 0 bases and J by 6 bases, leaving 8 bases between them. Germline V CDR1 and CDR2: KGHSH, LQKENI. This CDR3 spans 13 amino acids. DNA of the CDR3: TGTGCCAGCTCACCACCCCCAGGGCCTGAAGCTTTCTTT. This codes for CASSPPPGPEAFF. Full variable domain (outside the CDR3, taken from reference TRBV18 and TRBJ1-1): NAGVMQNPRHLVRRRGQEARLRCSPMKGHSHVYWYRQLPEEGLKFMVYLQKENIIDESGMPKERFSAEFPKEGPSILRIQQVVRGDSAAYFCASSPPPGPEAFFGQGTRLTVV.

The genes are TRBV6-6 and TRBJ1-4; D is perhaps TRBD1 (6 bases). CDR1 and CDR2 (germline): MNHNY, SVGAGI (reference sequence). The V end lost 5 bases, the J end lost 0 bases, and 13 bases lay between the germline ends. The CDR3 consists of 16 residues. CDR3 region: CASSQGWGATNEKLFF. CDR3 in DNA: TGTGCCAGCAGTCAGGGGTGGGGCGCAACTAATGAAAAACTGTTTTTT.

The chain links TRBV18 to TRBJ2-3; 10 bases line up with TRBD2. CDR1 is KGHSH, CDR2 LQKENI, per germline. Germline trimming cut 3 bases from V and 0 bases from J; bases unmatched to any gene: 9. This CDR3 region has 18 residues. The CDR3 region has the DNA TGTGCCAGCTCACCTAACCTAGCGGGAGTAGGGAGCACAGATACGCAGTATTTT. This gives the protein CASSPNLAGVGSTDTQYF. The full variable domain, completed using reference TRBV18 and TRBJ2-3, is NAGVMQNPRHLVRRRGQEARLRCSPMKGHSHVYWYRQLPEEGLKFMVYLQKENIIDESGMPKERFSAEFPKEGPSILRIQQVVRGDSAAYFCASSPNLAGVGSTDTQYFGPGTRLTVL.

The chain combines TRBV4-1 with TRBJ1-2; 7 bases are a match to TRBD1. Germline values: CDR1 MGHRA, CDR2 YSYEKL. CDR3 length: 16 amino acids. J lost 1 base, V lost 0 bases, and 5 bases had no gene match. CDR3 region: CASSQDGTANNYGYTF. CDR3 DNA: TGCGCCAGCAGCCAAGATGGGACAGCCAATAACTATGGCTACACCTTC.

This sequence joins TRBV7-9 and TRBJ2-2, with D possibly TRBD1 on 6 matching bases. V was shortened by 5 bases and J by 7 bases, with 14 bases between the two germline ends. Germline loops: CDR1 SEHNR, CDR2 FQNEAQ (reference sequence). This CDR3 is built from 14 residues. The CDR3 protein is CASSRDIYNGELFF. In DNA, the CDR3 is TGTGCCAGCAGCCGGGACATCTACAACGGGGAGCTGTTTTTT.

With regard to this clone: Other DNA sequences in the sample encode the same CDR3. CDR3 nucleotides: TGCAGTGCCCTAACATCCTACGAGCAGTACTTC. It specifies CSALTSYEQYF. The chain links TRBV20-1 to TRBJ2-7; no reliable D call. The CDR3 loop spans 11 amino acids. The V end lost 6 bases, the J end lost 1 base, and 7 bases lay between the germline ends. Germline-derived CDR1 and CDR2 are DFQATT and SNEGSKA (reference sequence).

V gene TRBV9 combines with J gene TRBJ1-1; possible D gene TRBD1, 6 bases. V was trimmed by 4 bases and J by 0 bases, leaving 13 bases between them. Germline CDR1 and CDR2: SGDLS and YYNGEE. The CDR3 extends over 15 amino acids. This CDR3 reads CASSTRTGMNTEAFF. CDR3 nucleotide sequence: TGTGCCAGCAGCACACGAACAGGGATGAACACTGAAGCTTTCTTT.

The CDR3, as DNA: TGTGCCACCAGCAGGTTTAGCGGGGGGGAGGAGCAGTTCTTC. Amino acid sequence: CATSRFSGGEEQFF. The chain couples TRBV15 to TRBJ2-1, with 11 bases lining up with TRBD2. This CDR3 contains 14 residues. Germline lookup yields CDR1 LNHNV and CDR2 YYDKDF (reference sequence). After removal of 3 bases from V and 10 bases from J, the junction contained 5 bases not matched to a gene.

The table lists this clone with a count of one. The rearrangement links TRBV2 to TRBJ1-4; TRBD1 is a possible D gene (5 bases). V was clipped by 5 bases and J by 6 bases, with 10 bases between them. Germline-derived CDR1 and CDR2 are SNHLY and FYNNEI. This CDR3 region has 13 residues. In DNA form, the CDR3 reads TGTGCCAGCAGTCGGGGGTTGGATGAAAAACTGTTTTTT. Its translation: CASSRGLDEKLFF.

The chain links TRBV10-3 to TRBJ2-3, with TRBD1 as a possible D gene (6 bases). V shed 7 bases and J shed 8 bases, with 22 bases lying between them. This CDR3 has 15 amino acids. The V gene's germline CDR1 is ENHRY and CDR2 SYGVKD. The CDR3 region has the DNA TGTGCCATCAATCCCGGGGCACAACGAGGGGGTACGCAGTATTTT. The encoded protein is CAINPGAQRGGTQYF.

The rearrangement joins TRBV2 to TRBJ1-1; D uncertain. Looked up from germline, CDR1 is SNHLY and CDR2 is FYNNEI. The V gene lost 6 bases and the J gene lost 0 bases, with 11 bases spanning the gap. The CDR3 is 14 amino acids. As DNA, the CDR3 is TGTGCCAGCAGCTTACACCCTATGAACACTGAAGCTTTCTTT. The encoded protein is CASSLHPMNTEAFF. The variable domain in full, with the rest retrieved from reference TRBV2 and TRBJ1-1, is EPEVTQTPSHQVTQMGQEVILRCVPISNHLYFYWYRQILGQKVEFLVSFYNNEISEKSEIFDDQFSVERPDGSNFTLKIRSTKLEDSAMYFCASSLHPMNTEAFFGQGTRLTVV.

The chain employs TRBV2 and TRBJ1-5; 7 bases align to TRBD1. This CDR3 comprises 15 residues. Germline V lookup: CDR1 SNHLY, CDR2 FYNNEI. With V trimmed by 4 bases and J by 2 bases, 5 bases remained unmatched. CDR3 residues: CASSGPTGGNQPQHF. The CDR3 region has the DNA TGTGCCAGCAGTGGTCCAACAGGGGGCAATCAGCCCCAGCATTTT. Drawing the rest from reference TRBV2 and TRBJ1-5, the complete variable domain is EPEVTQTPSHQVTQMGQEVILRCVPISNHLYFYWYRQILGQKVEFLVSFYNNEISEKSEIFDDQFSVERPDGSNFTLKIRSTKLEDSAMYFCASSGPTGGNQPQHFGDGTRLSIL.

V is TRBV18 and J is TRBJ1-6; 8 bases map to TRBD1. The CDR3 has 19 residues. Per germline, CDR1 KGHSH and CDR2 LQKENI. V was clipped by 7 bases and J by 0 bases; unmatched bases: 14. The CDR3 loop is CASCRTGTGSSSYNSPLHF. As DNA, the CDR3 is TGTGCCAGCTGTCGCACCGGGACAGGATCTAGCTCCTATAATTCACCCCTCCACTTT.